A selection of T cell receptor beta chains follows, all from one sample in a study of cytomegalovirus exposure and HLA in healthy donors. Here immunoSEQ multiplex PCR was the method, and the copy in TCRdb shows in-frame clones only, minus some. Here the sample spans 120,000 to 150,000 clones, 70% to 85% being singletons. Sequencing input: PBMCs. These receptor sequences come from a middle-aged woman in good health and CMV-seronegative. Each CDR3 is given with its conserved first and last residue. The order of the fields is CDR3 length, J gene, D gene, V gene, clone size, CDR3 DNA, CDR3 protein. The D gene is left open where the match is weak. Only some rows state a clone size, as once, few, many or a class for expanded clones.

15 | TRBJ2-7 | . | TRBV5-4 | . | TGTGCCAGCAGCTTGGAAGCGTATAGCTCCTACGAGCAGTACTTC | CASSLEAYSSYEQYF
15 | TRBJ2-2 | TRBD2 | TRBV5-1 | . | TGCGCCAGCAGCTCCCCAGCGGGAGACACCGGGGAGCTGTTTTTT | CASSSPAGDTGELFF
14 | TRBJ2-6 | . | TRBV11-3 | few | TGTGCCAGCAGCCCAGGGCGCGGGGCCAACGTCCTGACTTTC | CASSPGRGANVLTF
19 | TRBJ2-3 | TRBD2 | TRBV7-2 | once | TGTGCCAGCAGCCCGATAGCGGGGCCCCACCTATCTAGCACAGATACGCAGTATTTT | CASSPIAGPHLSSTDTQYF
18 | TRBJ2-2 | TRBD2 | TRBV11-3 | . | TGTGCCAGCAGTCGAGTTCTCGGACTAGCGGGAGGCTCCGGGGAGCTGTTTTTT | CASSRVLGLAGGSGELFF
13 | TRBJ2-7 | . | TRBV7-3 | . | TGTGCCAGCAGCTCTCGGGAATCCTACGAGCAGTACTTC | CASSSRESYEQYF
15 | TRBJ1-1 | . | TRBV28 | . | TGTGCCAGCAGCTACAGGGTGACCCATCTCACTGAAGCTTTCTTT | CASSYRVTHLTEAFF
16 | TRBJ2-5 | TRBD1 | TRBV25-1 | few | TGTGCCAGCACCATTTCAGACAGGGGCCTCCAAGAGACCCAGTACTTC | CASTISDRGLQETQYF
16 | TRBJ1-3 | . | TRBV6-5 | . | TGTGCCAGCAGTTACTCCCAGGGCTGGAAAGGAAACACCATATATTTT | CASSYSQGWKGNTIYF
15 | TRBJ1-1 | . | TRBV10-2 | . | TGCGCCAGCAGCGTTCGCAGGGAGGGGAACACTGAAGCTTTCTTT | CASSVRREGNTEAFF
13 | TRBJ1-1 | . | TRBV10-2 | few | TGCGCCAGCAGTAATGTCGTCGGCACTGAAGCTTTCTTT | CASSNVVGTEAFF
13 | TRBJ1-3 | . | TRBV6-6 | . | TGTGCCAGCAGTTCCGGACAGAGAAACACCATATATTTT | CASSSGQRNTIYF
17 | TRBJ2-7 | TRBD2 | TRBV28 | . | TGTGCCAGCAGTTTATCCCGGGGTAGCGGGAGCTCCTACGAGCAGTACTTC | CASSLSRGSGSSYEQYF
14 | TRBJ2-7 | TRBD1 | TRBV5-1 | . | TGCGCCAGCAAGATAGGGACAGCAAGCTACGAGCAGTACTTC | CASKIGTASYEQYF
14 | TRBJ2-7 | TRBD2 | TRBV4-2 | few | TGTGCCAGCAGCCAAGGACCCACGGGAGGCGAGCAGTACTTC | CASSQGPTGGEQYF
13 | TRBJ2-1 | . | TRBV6-4 | few | TGTGCCAGCAGTCACGAATCGACAGCCGAGCAGTTCTTC | CASSHESTAEQFF
13 | TRBJ2-7 | . | TRBV6-5 | . | TGTGCCAGCAGTTACTCAATACTAGTCGAGCAGTACTTC | CASSYSILVEQYF
16 | TRBJ2-7 | TRBD1 | TRBV7-9 | . | TGTGCCAGCAGCCCAAGGCCCGGGACAGGAAACCATGAGCCGTACTTC | CASSPRPGTGNHEPYF
16 | TRBJ2-7 | TRBD2 | TRBV28 | . | TGTGCCAGCGCTGCGGGGGGTGGGAGGCCCTCCTACGAGCAGTACTTC | CASAAGGGRPSYEQYF
14 | TRBJ2-1 | . | TRBV7-3 | . | TGTGCCAGCAGCTCACAGGGGACTAGGGGAGCGCAGTTCTTC | CASSSQGTRGAQFF
21 | TRBJ2-4 | . | TRBV1 | once | TGCACCAGCAGCCAACTGAGACTAGCGGGAGAAGGAACTGTAGCCAAAAACATTCAGTACTTC | CTSSQLRLAGEGTVAKNIQYF
13 | TRBJ2-5 | . | TRBV10-3 | few | TGTGCCATCAGTGAACTGTACCAAGAGACCCAGTACTTC | CAISELYQETQYF
13 | TRBJ1-1 | . | TRBV29-1 | few | TGCAGCTTTCGGGACTTCTTGAACACTGAAGCTTTCTTT | CSFRDFLNTEAFF
15 | TRBJ1-4 | . | TRBV7-9 | . | TGTGCCAGCAGCTCACTCGGGACTGTCGGTGAAAAACTGTTTTTT | CASSSLGTVGEKLFF
13 | TRBJ1-2 | . | TRBV10-3 | . | TGTGCCTCATGGACTCAGAGTAACTATGGCTACACCTTC | CASWTQSNYGYTF
14 | TRBJ2-7 | . | TRBV27 | few | TGTGCCAGCAGTCGTGCGCCTCCGGGGTACGAGCAGTACTTC | CASSRAPPGYEQYF
15 | TRBJ2-7 | . | TRBV5-1 | . | TGCGCCAGCAGCGGAACGGGAGCAGGGGGTAGCGAGCAGTACTTC | CASSGTGAGGSEQYF
18 | TRBJ2-1 | TRBD2 | TRBV5-1 | . | TGCGCCAGCAGCTTGGTCCTAGCGGGAGTTCCACTCCCCAATGAGCAGTTCTTC | CASSLVLAGVPLPNEQFF
17 | TRBJ1-3 | . | TRBV11-2 | . | TGTGCCAGCAGCTTAGTGTCTTCAGGGTTCTCTGGAAACACCATATATTTT | CASSLVSSGFSGNTIYF
15 | TRBJ1-3 | . | TRBV5-1 | . | TGCGCCAGCAGCTCACAGGCTGACTCTGGAAACACCATATATTTT | CASSSQADSGNTIYF
12 | TRBJ1-5 | . | TRBV21-1 | . | TGTGCCAGCAGCCCCAGCGGTCAGCCCCAGCATTTT | CASSPSGQPQHF
18 | TRBJ2-1 | TRBD1 | TRBV9 | . | TGTGCCAGCAGCACTAGAGGGGGCGACATGAGCTCCTACAATGAGCAGTTCTTC | CASSTRGGDMSSYNEQFF
13 | TRBJ1-2 | TRBD1 | TRBV7-9 | . | TGTGCCAGCAGCCGCGACAGGGTCTATGGCTACACCTTC | CASSRDRVYGYTF
14 | TRBJ1-5 | . | TRBV10-3 | . | TGTGCCAGCCATTTGGGGGGGCTTGATCAGCCCCAGCATTTT | CASHLGGLDQPQHF
17 | TRBJ1-1 | . | TRBV4-3 | . | TGCGCCAGCAGCCAAGAAATACCCACCAGGGATTTGCCTGAAGCTTTCTTT | CASSQEIPTRDLPEAFF
14 | TRBJ2-1 | . | TRBV27 | . | TGTGCCAGCAGCCTAGCCCTCGAGATCAATGAGCAGTTCTTC | CASSLALEINEQFF
15 | TRBJ1-3 | . | TRBV5-4 | . | TGTGCCAGCAGCTTGGGGGGGGGCGCTGGAAACACCATATATTTT | CASSLGGGAGNTIYF
15 | TRBJ1-6 | . | TRBV18 | few | TGTGCCAGCTCACCAGGGAGCTCCTATAATTCACCCCTCCACTTT | CASSPGSSYNSPLHF
15 | TRBJ1-1 | . | TRBV29-1 | . | TGCAGCGTAAGACGGGGGATAAGTGGAAACACTGAAGCTTTCTTT | CSVRRGISGNTEAFF
15 | TRBJ2-3 | TRBD1 | TRBV15 | . | TGTGCCACCAGCAGGAGGGGACAGGGCACAGATACGCAGTATTTT | CATSRRGQGTDTQYF
12 | TRBJ1-4 | . | TRBV5-1 | . | TGCGCCAGCAGCCTTGACAGAAGAAAACTGTTTTTT | CASSLDRRKLFF
13 | TRBJ1-1 | . | TRBV7-3 | . | TGTGCCAGCAGCTTCGCGACTAACACTGAAGCTTTCTTT | CASSFATNTEAFF
14 | TRBJ1-1 | TRBD1 | TRBV29-1 | . | TGCAGCCCCGTGTTTCGGACAGGGACACTTGAAGCTTTCTTT | CSPVFRTGTLEAFF